This T cell receptor (beta chain) was sequenced in a study of blood T cells in healthy people across ages. It was with a sample-barcoded 5' primer and a J-beta primer mix that a second PCR of roughly 7 to 12 cycles was run. One entry per CDR3 protein, called by TCRdb with MiXCR from the 5' RACE reads. The sample holds roughly 1.6 million distinct CDR3 sequences, around 35% seen once. Germline V gives CDR1 MNHNS, CDR2 SASEGT. Trimming cost V 4 bases and J 9 bases, with 25 bases left between them. The CDR3 consists of 18 residues. The sequenced sample consisted of blood. The gene calls are TRBV6-1 and TRBJ1-6, with D maybe TRBD1 (6 bases). This TCR derives from a woman in her thirties in good health. CDR3 nucleotides: TGTGCCAGCAGTGTGGTTCTTCTGGCAGCGCCCAGGGGTTCACCCCTCCACTTT. Translating gives CASSVVLLAAPRGSPLHF.